Reported below is one T cell receptor beta chain. This clone has only one observation. The antigen this receptor binds is unknown. No base qualities exist here, and no much larger clone lies one base off it. TCR CDR3 regions were amplified from genomic DNA by multiplex PCR using the deep immunoSEQ assay. For each cell subset, the extracted genomic DNA was distributed evenly across all wells of several immunoSEQ 96-well plates, and each plate served as one replicate. Each replicate PCR for sorted subsets received about 210 ng genomic DNA, equal to roughly 29,000 T cell genomes. Purified libraries were quantified with a Qubit 3.0 fluorometer, sized on a Bioanalyzer 2100, and re-quantified with the KAPA Library Quantification kit. Every immunoSEQ 96-well plate was sequenced on a separate single-read 150-cycle Illumina NextSeq 550 flow cell. Per the original workflow: Because the immunoSEQ output included only junctional sequences and no quality scores, the filtering could not be the same as the filtering used for full-length reads. Sequences were annotated with PyIR, a Python wrapper for IgBLAST v1.9, using IMGT germline references to assign V/J genes and CDR3. Any read was removed if the V/J assignment was weak (E-value above 1e-6), the CDR3 was missing, or the read contained stop codons, out-of-frame junctions, or ambiguous translated residues. V3J clonotypes were defined as sequences sharing an identical inferred V gene, J gene, and CDR3 amino acid sequence. Percentage overlap between repertoires was calculated by dividing the number of shared unique clonotypes by the size of the smaller repertoire. Richness of each repertoire was evaluated using RTK rarefaction, the Chao1 estimator, and Recon v2.1 estimates of unobserved clonotypes. For all TCRbeta clonotypes obtained by the gDNA method from four donors, generation probabilities were computed with OLGA. This immuneACCESS table, as held by TCRdb, lists in-frame sequences with V and J called but not all clones. Of the missing ones, under half trace to an unresolved V gene in checked studies; the others have no known cause. V, J and clone size are those of that table, while D and trimming were read from the DNA. The sample table records approximately 2,000,000 clones; 80% to 95% of these occur just once. The ten largest clones add up to around 0.4% of the sample.

These data are taken from a study of shared clonotypes between healthy human individuals (dated by TCRdb to about 2020). For context, the study as a whole: The cohort comprised a couple of women and three men aged 18 to 49 years. Each donor's leukapheresis produced roughly between roughly 0.85 and 10 billion PBMCs. To estimate repertoire size and how much clonotype sharing occurs between individuals, the study deeply sequenced the blood TCR repertoires of roughly 5 healthy adults. For each donor, three plates each were used for CD4 naive and CD4 memory, two plates were used for CD8 naive, and one plate was used for CD8 memory. Libraries were prepared and TCR repertoires were sequenced by different laboratories using diverse techniques, in order to increase sequencing depth and limit assay-specific biases.

Results and caveats for the whole study, not just this receptor: Naive subsets generally had larger estimated clonotype richness than memory subsets did. The genetic and exposure-history diversity represented was limited by the small number of donors. Approximately 4.8% of naive CD4, 3.5% of naive CD8, roughly 2.4% of memory CD4, and about 0.4% of memory CD8 clonotypes were shared across several donors. Only blood was sampled, and tissue TCR repertoires likely differ from those in blood. Rarefaction of sorted-subset datasets indicated incomplete sequencing despite the large sequencing depth. Pairwise subsampling led to the expectation that sequencing depth would affect the degree of clonotype sharing among donors. Clonotypes shared by all four sorted-subset donors showed higher generation probabilities than non-shared clonotypes.

The donors were healthy, HIV-negative adults with no recently reported acute infections or vaccinations. Every donor was a Caucasian adult living in Nashville, Tennessee, USA. CD4+ T cells were enriched by magnetic negative selection; naive cells were then positively selected on CD45RA, and the negative fraction formed the memory subset. Blood was obtained by leukapheresis, after which PBMCs were separated by Ficoll-Histopaque density gradient centrifugation and cryopreserved in liquid nitrogen vapor phase. Analytical flow cytometry was used to check the purity and quantity of every magnetically sorted T cell population. From each sorted fraction, genomic DNA was isolated and quantified by UV absorbance on a Nanodrop 2000c. The germline V gene sets CDR1 to SQVTM and CDR2 to ANQGSEA. V is trimmed back by 5 bases and J by 5 bases, and the junction contains 10 bases that no gene match accounts for. Spanning cysteine to phenylalanine, the CDR3 consists of 15 amino acids. Just the 45-base CDR3 DNA is kept, in frame starting at base 1.

This sequence originates from a young man in good health. Some clones in this sample may be carry-over from other donors' samples. The specimen sequenced was naive CD4+ T cells from PBMCs. The cell subset or site label corresponds to: CD45RA+ positively selected. The rearranged chain carries TRBV29-1 and TRBJ2-1, with 9 central nucleotides matching TRBD2. The bases read TGCAGCGTTTTCGGCGGGAGGGCCACTAACAATGAGCAGTTCTTC. Its amino acids are CSVFGGRATNNEQFF.